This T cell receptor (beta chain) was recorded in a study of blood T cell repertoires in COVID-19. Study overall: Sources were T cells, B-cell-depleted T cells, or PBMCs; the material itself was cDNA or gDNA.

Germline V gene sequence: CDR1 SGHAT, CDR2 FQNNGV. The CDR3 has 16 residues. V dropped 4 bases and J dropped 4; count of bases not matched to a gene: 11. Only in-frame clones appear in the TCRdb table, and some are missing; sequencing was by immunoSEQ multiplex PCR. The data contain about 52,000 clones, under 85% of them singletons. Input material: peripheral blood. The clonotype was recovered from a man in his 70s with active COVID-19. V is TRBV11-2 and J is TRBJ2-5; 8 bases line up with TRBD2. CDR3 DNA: TGTGCCAGCAGCTCGTTACGGGGGGGCCGTTTAGAGACCCAGTACTTC. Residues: CASSSLRGGRLETQYF.